This T cell receptor beta chain stems from a study of shared clonotypes between healthy human individuals. Overall study: Serving as donors were a couple of women and three men, whose ages spanned 18 to 49. Study conclusions and caveats: Relative to memory subsets, naive subsets generally showed larger estimated richness.

V was shortened by 8 bases and J by 3 bases, with 20 bases between the two germline ends. Germline CDR1 MDHEN, CDR2 SYDVKM. This CDR3 comprises 15 residues. CD8 cells regarded as naive lacked CD45RO, were positively chosen for CCR7, and omitted terminally differentiated effector memory CD45RA+ cells. At a deep level, the assay was run. Original processing methods: Junction-only sequences without quality scores were provided by ImmunoSEQ, so filtering was different. Produced via immunoSEQ multiplex PCR; TCRdb's table is partial and in-frame only. V, J and clone size are those of that table, while D and trimming were read from the DNA. Here the sample spans about 2 million clones, just under 95% being singletons. Comment on this clone: Its antigen is unidentified.

Input material: naive CD8+ T cells sorted from blood. This sequence was found in a man aged 18 to 29 in good health. This chain connects TRBV28 to TRBJ2-7; D is perhaps TRBD2 (6 bases). The CDR3 nucleotides read TGTGCCAGCTCTCAGACTAGGAACCTTATCTACGAGCAGTACTTC. Protein: CASSQTRNLIYEQYF.